One sample yielded the 6 T cell receptor beta chains listed below, sequenced in a study of blood T cell repertoires in COVID-19. Generated by immunoSEQ multiplex PCR, the TCRdb table keeps only in-frame clones and is missing some. The sample has under 65,000 clones, around 93% seen once. What was sequenced was peripheral blood. The receptor source for this set is a man aged 50-59 years with acute or convalescent COVID-19.

The gene calls are TRBV19 and TRBJ1-1, with D hard to call. Germline V gene lookup returns CDR1 LNHDA and CDR2 SQIVND (reference sequence). The CDR3 spans 16 residues. Trimming stripped 4 bases from V and 1 base from J, with 16 bases between. Here the CDR3 reads CASSKPGDGGNTEAFF. The CDR3 nucleotides are TGTGCCAGTAGTAAGCCAGGCGACGGAGGGAACACTGAAGCTTTCTTT. Drawing the rest from reference TRBV19 and TRBJ1-1, the complete variable domain is DGGITQSPKYLFRKEGQNVTLSCEQNLNHDAMYWYRQDPGQGLRLIYYSQIVNDFQKGDIAEGYSVSREKKESFPLTVTSAQKNPTAFYLCASSKPGDGGNTEAFFGQGTRLTVV.

The CDR3 DNA is TGCAGCGTTGAGCCGGGACAGGGGTTTGGGCAGTACTTC. Its translation is CSVEPGQGFGQYF. This sequence joins TRBV29-1 and TRBJ2-7; 10 positions match TRBD1. Germline CDR1 reads SQVTM; CDR2 reads ANQGSEA. Germline trimming cut 3 bases from V and 9 bases from J; bases unmatched to any gene: 8. This CDR3 region has 13 residues.

The chain joins TRBV9 to TRBJ2-2, with TRBD1 as a possible D gene (6 bases). Trimming took off 3 bases at V and 0 bases at J, with 6 bases between the two ends. CDR1 and CDR2 from the germline V gene are SGDLS and YYNGEE. The CDR3 length is 14 residues. The CDR3 loop is CASSGTANTGELFF. DNA for the CDR3: TGTGCCAGCAGCGGGACAGCGAACACCGGGGAGCTGTTTTTT.

This clone has just a few counts. The genes are TRBV10-1 and TRBJ2-2; D is possibly TRBD1 (6 bases). The V end was cut by 5 bases, the J end by 5 bases, with 12 bases between. The CDR3 runs 14 residues. Germline V CDR1 and CDR2: WNHNN, SYGVQD (reference sequence). DNA for the CDR3: TGCGCCAGCAGTCCGACCACAGGGACCGGGGAGCTGTTTTTT. Translating it yields CASSPTTGTGELFF.

This sequence joins TRBV18 and TRBJ2-3; D is unresolved. Deletions cut 4 bases from V and 3 bases from J, with 8 bases between. This CDR3 comprises 13 residues. Germline CDR1 reads KGHSH; CDR2 reads LQKENI. Here the CDR3 reads CASSRSVTDTQYF. The CDR3 bases are TGTGCCAGCTCACGATCGGTAACAGATACGCAGTATTTT. Using reference TRBV18 and TRBJ2-3 for the parts outside the CDR3, the full variable domain is NAGVMQNPRHLVRRRGQEARLRCSPMKGHSHVYWYRQLPEEGLKFMVYLQKENIIDESGMPKERFSAEFPKEGPSILRIQQVVRGDSAAYFCASSRSVTDTQYFGPGTRLTVL.

The chain uses TRBV29-1 and TRBJ2-1, with D unclear. The CDR3 consists of 14 residues. Trimming removed 2 bases from V and 4 bases from J, with 12 bases in between. The germline V gene encodes CDR1 SQVTM and CDR2 ANQGSEA. CDR3 protein: CSVEKSTGYNEQFF. The CDR3 bases are TGCAGCGTTGAAAAGTCTACGGGTTACAATGAGCAGTTCTTC.